The T cell receptor (beta chain) described here comes from a study of Graves' ophthalmopathy and Graves' hyperthyroidism. Study overall: Hyperthyroidism was classified as stable if no ophthalmopathy occurred within 18 months of follow-up.

Uncontrolled infections, other autoimmune diseases, pregnancy or lactation barred patients from enrollment. Patients were diagnosed from clinical symptoms, serum thyroxine, TRAb, thyroid ultrasound and orbital computed tomography. Germline-derived CDR1 and CDR2 are SQVTM and ANQGSEA. The V gene lost 6 bases and the J gene lost 1 base, with 9 bases spanning the gap. This CDR3 has 12 residues. The authors amplified TCR beta CDR3 regions, and they did so from RNA transcripts for repertoire sequencing. HTBI primers primed a first-round RT-PCR, and a second-round multiplex PCR followed. MiXCR, applied by TCRdb to the multiplex PCR reads, yields one record per CDR3 protein. The table lists 1 million to 1.3 million distinct CDR3 sequences, about 38% of them singletons, with 8.5% to 14% in the top ten. This clonotype was observed many times. Its antigen is unknown. General study points: Blood was where most expanded thyroid clonotypes above 0.001 frequency also turned up.

The TCR was taken from an adult man with Graves' hyperthyroidism. Sequenced sample: peripheral blood or thyroid tissue (not recorded which). The chain has TRBV29-1 and TRBJ1-2, with TRBD1 as a possible D gene (5 bases). CDR3 DNA sequence: TGCAGCGTACGACAGATTAACTATGGCTACACCTTC. This gives the protein CSVRQINYGYTF.